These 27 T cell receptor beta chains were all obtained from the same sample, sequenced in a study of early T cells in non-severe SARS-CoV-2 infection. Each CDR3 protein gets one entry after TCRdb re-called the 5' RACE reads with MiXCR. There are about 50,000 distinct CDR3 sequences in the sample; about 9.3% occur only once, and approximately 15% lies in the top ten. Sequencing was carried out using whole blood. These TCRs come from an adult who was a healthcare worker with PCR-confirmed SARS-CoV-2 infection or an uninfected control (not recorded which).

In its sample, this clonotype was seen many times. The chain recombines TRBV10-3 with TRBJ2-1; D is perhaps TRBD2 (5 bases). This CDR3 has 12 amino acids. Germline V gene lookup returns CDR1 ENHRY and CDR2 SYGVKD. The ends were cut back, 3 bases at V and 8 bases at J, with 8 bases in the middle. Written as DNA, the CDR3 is TGTGCCATCAGTGAAACTAGGGATGAGCAGTTCTTC. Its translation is CAISETRDEQFF.

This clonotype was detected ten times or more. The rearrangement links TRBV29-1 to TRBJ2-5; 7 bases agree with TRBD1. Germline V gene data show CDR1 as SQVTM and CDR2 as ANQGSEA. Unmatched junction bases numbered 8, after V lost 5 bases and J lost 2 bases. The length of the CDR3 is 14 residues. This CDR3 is CSVSAGTAQETQYF. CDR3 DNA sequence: TGCAGCGTTTCAGCCGGGACAGCGCAAGAGACCCAGTACTTC.

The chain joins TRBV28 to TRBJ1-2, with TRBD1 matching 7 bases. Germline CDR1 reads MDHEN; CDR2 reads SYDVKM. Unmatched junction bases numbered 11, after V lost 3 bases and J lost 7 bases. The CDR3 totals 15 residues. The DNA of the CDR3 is TGTGCCAGCAGTTTCCTCCGTCTTGACAGGGCTGGCTACACCTTC. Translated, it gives CASSFLRLDRAGYTF.

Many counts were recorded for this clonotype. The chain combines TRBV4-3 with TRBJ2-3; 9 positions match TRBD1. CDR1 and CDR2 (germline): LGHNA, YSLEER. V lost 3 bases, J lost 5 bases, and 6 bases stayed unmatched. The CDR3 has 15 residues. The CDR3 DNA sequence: TGCGCCAGCAGCCACCATGGGACAGGGATAGATACGCAGTATTTT. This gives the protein CASSHHGTGIDTQYF.

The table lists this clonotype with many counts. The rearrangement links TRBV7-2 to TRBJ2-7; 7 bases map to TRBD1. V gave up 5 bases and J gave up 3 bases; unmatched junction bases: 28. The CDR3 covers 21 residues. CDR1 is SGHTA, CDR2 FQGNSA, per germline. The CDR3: CASSPKPRQGSIQLFVYEQYF. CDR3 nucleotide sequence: TGTGCCAGCAGCCCAAAACCCCGACAGGGTTCGATTCAACTTTTCGTCTACGAGCAGTACTTC.

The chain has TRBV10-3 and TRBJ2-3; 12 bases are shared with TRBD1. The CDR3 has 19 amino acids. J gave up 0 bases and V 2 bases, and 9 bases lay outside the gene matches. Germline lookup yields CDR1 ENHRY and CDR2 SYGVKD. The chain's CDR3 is CAISEGTGGPTLSTDTQYF. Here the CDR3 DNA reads TGTGCCATCAGTGAGGGGACAGGGGGCCCCACCCTTAGCACAGATACGCAGTATTTT.

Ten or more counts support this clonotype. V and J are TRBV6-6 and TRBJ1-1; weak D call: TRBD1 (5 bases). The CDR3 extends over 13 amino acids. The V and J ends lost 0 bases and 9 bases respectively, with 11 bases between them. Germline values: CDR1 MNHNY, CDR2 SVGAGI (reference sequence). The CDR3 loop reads CASSYSTGGKAFF. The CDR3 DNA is TGTGCCAGCAGTTACTCGACGGGGGGGAAAGCTTTCTTT.

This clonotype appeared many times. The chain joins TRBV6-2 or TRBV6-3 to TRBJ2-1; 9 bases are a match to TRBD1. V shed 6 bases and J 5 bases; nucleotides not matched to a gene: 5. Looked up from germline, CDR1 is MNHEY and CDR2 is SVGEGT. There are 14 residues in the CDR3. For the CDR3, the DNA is TGTGCCAGCAGGGGGACAGGGTTCAACAATGAGCAGTTCTTC. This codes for CASRGTGFNNEQFF.

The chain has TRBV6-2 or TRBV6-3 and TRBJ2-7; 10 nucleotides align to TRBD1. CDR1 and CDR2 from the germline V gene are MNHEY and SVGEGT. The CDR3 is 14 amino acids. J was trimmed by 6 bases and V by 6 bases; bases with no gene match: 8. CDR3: CASRPPGQGSEQYF. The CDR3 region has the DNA TGTGCCAGCAGACCACCGGGACAGGGGAGCGAGCAGTACTTC.

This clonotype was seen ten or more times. The CDR3 bases are TGCAGTGCTAGAGACAGGACAAGCAATCAGCCCCAGCATTTT. It translates to CSARDRTSNQPQHF. The chain links TRBV20-1 to TRBJ1-5, with D maybe TRBD1 (5 bases). Germline CDR1 and CDR2: DFQATT and SNEGSKA (reference sequence). V lost 0 bases and J lost 1, with 7 bases in between. The CDR3 covers 14 residues.

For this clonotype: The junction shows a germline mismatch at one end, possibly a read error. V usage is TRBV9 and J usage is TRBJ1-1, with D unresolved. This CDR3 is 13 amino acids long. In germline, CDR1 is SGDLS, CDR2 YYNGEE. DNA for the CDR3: TGTGCCAGCAGTGTAGACGGCAACACTGAAGCTTTCTTT. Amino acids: CASSVDGNTEAFF. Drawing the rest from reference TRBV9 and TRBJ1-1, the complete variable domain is DSGVTQTPKHLITATGQRVTLRCSPRSGDLSVYWYQQSLDQGLQFLIQYYNGEERAKGNILERFSAQQFPDLHSELNLSSLELGDSALYFCASSVDGNTEAFFGQGTRLTVV.

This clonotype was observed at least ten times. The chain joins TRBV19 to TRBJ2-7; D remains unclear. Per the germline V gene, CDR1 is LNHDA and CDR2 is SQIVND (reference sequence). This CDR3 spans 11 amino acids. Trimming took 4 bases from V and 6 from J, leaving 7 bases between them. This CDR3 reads CASSNSGEQYF. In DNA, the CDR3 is TGTGCCAGTAGTAACAGTGGCGAGCAGTACTTC.

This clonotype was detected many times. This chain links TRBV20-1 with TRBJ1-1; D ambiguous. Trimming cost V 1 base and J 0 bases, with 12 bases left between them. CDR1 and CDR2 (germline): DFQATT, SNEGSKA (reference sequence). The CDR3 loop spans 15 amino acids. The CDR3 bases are TGCAGTGCTAGAGGTTCCGTGGGGATGAACACTGAAGCTTTCTTT. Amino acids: CSARGSVGMNTEAFF.

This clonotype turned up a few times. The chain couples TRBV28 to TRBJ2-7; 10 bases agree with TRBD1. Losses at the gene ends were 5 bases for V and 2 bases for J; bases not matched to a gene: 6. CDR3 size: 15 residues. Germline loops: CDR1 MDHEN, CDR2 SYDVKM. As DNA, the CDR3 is TGTGCCAGCAGTGACGGGACAGGGGCCGCCTACGAGCAGTACTTC. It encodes CASSDGTGAAYEQYF.

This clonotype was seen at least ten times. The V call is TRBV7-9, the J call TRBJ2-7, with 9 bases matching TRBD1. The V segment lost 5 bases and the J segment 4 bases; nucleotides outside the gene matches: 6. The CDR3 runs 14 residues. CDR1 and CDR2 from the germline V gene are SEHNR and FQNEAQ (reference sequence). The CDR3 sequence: CASSPGQGNYEQYF. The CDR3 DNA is TGTGCCAGCAGCCCCGGACAGGGGAATTACGAGCAGTACTTC.

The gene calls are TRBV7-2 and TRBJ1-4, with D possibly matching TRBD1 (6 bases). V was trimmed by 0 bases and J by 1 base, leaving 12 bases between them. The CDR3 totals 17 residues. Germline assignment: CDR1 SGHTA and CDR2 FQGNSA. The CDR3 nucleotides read TGTGCCAGCAGCTTAGCCGGGGGCGCGGTAACTAATGAAAAACTGTTTTTT. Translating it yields CASSLAGGAVTNEKLFF.

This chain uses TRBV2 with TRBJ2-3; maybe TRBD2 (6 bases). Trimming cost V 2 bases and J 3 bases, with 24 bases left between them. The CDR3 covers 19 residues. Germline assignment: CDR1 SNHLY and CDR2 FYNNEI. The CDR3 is CASSERSFRRRAGTDTQYF. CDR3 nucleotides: TGTGCCAGCAGTGAAAGATCTTTTCGAAGGAGGGCCGGGACAGATACGCAGTATTTT.

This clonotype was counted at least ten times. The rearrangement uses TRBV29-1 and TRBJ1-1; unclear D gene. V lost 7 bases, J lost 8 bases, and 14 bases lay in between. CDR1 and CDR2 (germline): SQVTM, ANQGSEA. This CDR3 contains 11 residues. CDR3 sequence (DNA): TGCAGCGGCCTTATTAAGCTCGAAGCTTTCTTT. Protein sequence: CSGLIKLEAFF.

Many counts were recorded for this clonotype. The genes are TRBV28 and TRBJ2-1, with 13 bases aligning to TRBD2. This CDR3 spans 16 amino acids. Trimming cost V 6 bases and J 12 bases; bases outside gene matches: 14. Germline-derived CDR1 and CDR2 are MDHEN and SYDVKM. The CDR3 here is CASSKPGTSGIYGQFF. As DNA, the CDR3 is TGTGCCAGCAGCAAGCCCGGGACTAGCGGGATATATGGGCAGTTCTTC. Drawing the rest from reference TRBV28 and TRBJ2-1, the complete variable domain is DVKVTQSSRYLVKRTGEKVFLECVQDMDHENMFWYRQDPGLGLRLIYFSYDVKMKEKGDIPEGYSVSREKKERFSLILESASTNQTSMYLCASSKPGTSGIYGQFFGPGTRLTVL.

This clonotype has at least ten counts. The CDR3 sequence is CASSLGERSYEQYF. CDR3 DNA sequence: TGTGCCAGCAGCTTAGGAGAGCGCTCCTACGAGCAGTACTTC. V and J are TRBV7-9 and TRBJ2-7; D ambiguous. Germline lookup yields CDR1 SEHNR and CDR2 FQNEAQ (reference sequence). V shed 1 base and J shed 0 bases, with 7 bases lying between them. The CDR3 is made up of 14 amino acids.

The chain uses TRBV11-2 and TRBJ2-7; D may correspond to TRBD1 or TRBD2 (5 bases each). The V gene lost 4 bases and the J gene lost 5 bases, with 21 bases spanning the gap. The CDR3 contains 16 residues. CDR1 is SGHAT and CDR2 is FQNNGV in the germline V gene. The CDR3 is CASSSNPRDPPHEQYF. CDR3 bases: TGTGCCAGCAGCTCAAATCCCCGGGACCCTCCTCACGAGCAGTACTTC.

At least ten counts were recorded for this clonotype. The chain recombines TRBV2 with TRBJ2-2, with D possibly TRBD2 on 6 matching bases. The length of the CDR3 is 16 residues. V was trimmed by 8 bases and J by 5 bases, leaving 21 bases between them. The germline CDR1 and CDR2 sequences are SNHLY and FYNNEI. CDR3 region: CASDGAASRGTGELFF. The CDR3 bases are TGTGCCAGCGATGGGGCGGCCTCGCGGGGAACCGGGGAGCTGTTTTTT.

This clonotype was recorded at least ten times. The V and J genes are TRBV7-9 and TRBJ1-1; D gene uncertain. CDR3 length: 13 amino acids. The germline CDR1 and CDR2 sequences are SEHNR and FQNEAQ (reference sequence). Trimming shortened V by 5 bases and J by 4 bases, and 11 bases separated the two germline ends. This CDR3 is CASSQTQRTEAFF. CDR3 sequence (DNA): TGTGCCAGCAGCCAAACCCAGCGCACTGAAGCTTTCTTT.

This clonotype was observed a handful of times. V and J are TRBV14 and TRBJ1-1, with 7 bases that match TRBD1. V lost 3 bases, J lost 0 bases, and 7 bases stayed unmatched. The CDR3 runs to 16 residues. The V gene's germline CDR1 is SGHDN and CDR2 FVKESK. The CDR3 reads CASSQTGRVMNTEAFF. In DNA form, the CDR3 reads TGTGCCAGCAGCCAGACAGGGAGAGTCATGAACACTGAAGCTTTCTTT.

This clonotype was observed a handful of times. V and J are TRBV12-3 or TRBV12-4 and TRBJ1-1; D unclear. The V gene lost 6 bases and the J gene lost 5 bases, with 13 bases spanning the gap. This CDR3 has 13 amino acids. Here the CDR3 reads CASSRSMLTEAFF. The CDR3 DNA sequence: TGTGCCAGCAGCCGGTCGATGTTGACTGAAGCTTTCTTT.

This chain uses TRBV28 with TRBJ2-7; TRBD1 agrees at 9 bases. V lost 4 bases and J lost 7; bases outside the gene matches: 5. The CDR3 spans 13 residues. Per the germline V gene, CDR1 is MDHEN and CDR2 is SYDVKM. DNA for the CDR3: TGTGCCAGCAGTTCTGGGACAGGGCGGGAGCAGTACTTC. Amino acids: CASSSGTGREQYF.

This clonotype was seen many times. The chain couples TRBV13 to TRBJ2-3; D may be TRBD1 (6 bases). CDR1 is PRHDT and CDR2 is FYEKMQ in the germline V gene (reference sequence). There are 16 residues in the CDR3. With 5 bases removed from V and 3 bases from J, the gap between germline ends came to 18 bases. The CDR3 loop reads CASSTQGQAWTDTQYF. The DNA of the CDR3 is TGTGCCAGCAGCACCCAGGGGCAGGCTTGGACAGATACGCAGTATTTT.